The entry that follows covers one T cell receptor (beta chain) sequence. The specificity of this receptor is unknown. No qualities accompany the bases; no much larger clone lies one base away. The reads were generated on an Illumina HiSeq 1500. TCRdb reran the public reads through fastp at Q25 and MiXCR, keeping productive beta chains. For every CDR3 protein sequence, its rows merge into one entry that carries the most common genes and DNA. The sample table records hundreds of thousands of distinct CDR3 sequences; roughly a third of these occur just once. In total, the top ten clones hold 15% to 20% of the sample. Sample treatment or condition, as interpreted from the label and publication: in vitro stimulation with specific CMV peptide epitopes to enrich CMV-specific T cells. The data originate from a study of T cell repertoires in cytomegalovirus infection (dated by TCRdb to 2018 to 2020). The study in broad terms: The peptide stimulations were aimed at well-studied HLA-B-restricted epitopes as well as recently identified HLA-C-restricted CMV epitopes, whose presentation resists viral immunomodulation. Donor HLA type was relevant to the analysis, because carriage of CMV infection together with the matching HLA type was indicated by public TCR beta signatures. What the study reported, not specific to this receptor: In both this cohort and an independent approximately 350-donor cohort, the cumulative frequency of public TCR beta family members distinguished carriers of CMV infection plus the relevant HLA type. The ex vivo response was dominated by HLA-C-restricted CMV-specific TCR beta clonotypes, which also provided the single most frequent clonotype in two of eight donors.

V loses 6 bases at its end and J loses 12 bases; junction bases beyond the gene matches: 5. Based on the germline V gene, the CDR1 and CDR2 sequences are MDHEN and SYDVKM. Inclusive of the bounding cysteine and phenylalanine, the CDR3 is 11 residues long. The CDR3 DNA has 33 bases and is translated from base 1. The clonotype comes from a human donor in good health (CMV status not recorded). Some clones in this sample may be carry-over from other donors' samples. The specimen comprised cultured PBMCs, sampled from culture after CMV antigen stimulation. Recombination connected TRBV28 to TRBJ2-3, with 8 middle bases fitting TRBD1. Here the CDR3 is given as CASSQGAKQYF. The nucleotides are TGTGCCAGCAGCCAGGGGGCGAAACAGTATTTT.